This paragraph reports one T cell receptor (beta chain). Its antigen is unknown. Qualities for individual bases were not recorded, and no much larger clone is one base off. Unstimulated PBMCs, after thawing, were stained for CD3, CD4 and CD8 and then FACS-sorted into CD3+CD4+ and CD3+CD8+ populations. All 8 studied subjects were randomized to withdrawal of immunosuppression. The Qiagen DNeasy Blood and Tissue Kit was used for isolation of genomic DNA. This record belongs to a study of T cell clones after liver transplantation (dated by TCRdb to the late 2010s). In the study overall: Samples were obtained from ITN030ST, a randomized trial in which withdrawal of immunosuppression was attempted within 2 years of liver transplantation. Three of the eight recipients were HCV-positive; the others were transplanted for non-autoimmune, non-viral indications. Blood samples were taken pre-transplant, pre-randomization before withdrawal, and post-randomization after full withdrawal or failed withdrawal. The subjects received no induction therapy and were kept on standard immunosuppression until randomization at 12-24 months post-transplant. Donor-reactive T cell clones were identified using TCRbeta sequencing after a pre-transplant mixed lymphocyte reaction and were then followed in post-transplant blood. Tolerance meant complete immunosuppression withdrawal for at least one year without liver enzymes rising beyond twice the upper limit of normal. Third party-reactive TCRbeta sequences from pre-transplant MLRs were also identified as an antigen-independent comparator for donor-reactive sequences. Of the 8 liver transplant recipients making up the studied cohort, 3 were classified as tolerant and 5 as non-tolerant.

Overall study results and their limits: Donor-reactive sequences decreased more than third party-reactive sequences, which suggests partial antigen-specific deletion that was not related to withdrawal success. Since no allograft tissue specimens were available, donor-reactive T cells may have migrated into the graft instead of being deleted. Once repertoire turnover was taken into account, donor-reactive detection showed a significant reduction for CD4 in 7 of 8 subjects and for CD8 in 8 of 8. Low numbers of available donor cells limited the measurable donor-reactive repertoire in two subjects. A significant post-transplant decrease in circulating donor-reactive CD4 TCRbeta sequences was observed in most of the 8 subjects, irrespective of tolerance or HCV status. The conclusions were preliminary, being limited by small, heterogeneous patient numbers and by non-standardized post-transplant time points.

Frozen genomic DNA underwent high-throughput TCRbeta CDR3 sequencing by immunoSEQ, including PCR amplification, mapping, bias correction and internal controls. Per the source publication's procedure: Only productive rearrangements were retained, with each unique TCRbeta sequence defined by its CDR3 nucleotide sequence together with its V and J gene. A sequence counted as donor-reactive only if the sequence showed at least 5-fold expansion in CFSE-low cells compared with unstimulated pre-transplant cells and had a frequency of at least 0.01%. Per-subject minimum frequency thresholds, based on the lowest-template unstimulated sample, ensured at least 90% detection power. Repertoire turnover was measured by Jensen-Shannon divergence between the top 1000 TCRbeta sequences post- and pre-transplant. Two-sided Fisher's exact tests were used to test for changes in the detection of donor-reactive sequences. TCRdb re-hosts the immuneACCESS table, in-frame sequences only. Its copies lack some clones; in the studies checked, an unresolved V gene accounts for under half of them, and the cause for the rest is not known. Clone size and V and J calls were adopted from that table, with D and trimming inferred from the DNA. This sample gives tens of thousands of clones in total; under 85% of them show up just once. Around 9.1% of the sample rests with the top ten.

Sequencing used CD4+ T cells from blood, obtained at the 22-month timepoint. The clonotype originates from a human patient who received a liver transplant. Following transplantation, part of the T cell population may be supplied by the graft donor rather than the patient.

The sequenced DNA is TGTGCCAGCAGTCCCCCACGTATTATCTCTGGAAACACCATATATTTT. The resulting protein is CASSPPRIISGNTIYF. The rearranged chain carries TRBV28 and TRBJ1-3; the D gene remains uncertain. V is cut by 5 bases and J by 0 bases, and the space between the germline ends is 14 bases. From the germline V gene, CDR1 is MDHEN and CDR2 is SYDVKM. From the cysteine up to the phenylalanine, the CDR3 has a length of 16 residues. Left in the record is the CDR3 DNA by itself, 48 bases read in frame from the first base.